This TCR beta chain was found in a study of T cells after yellow fever vaccination. TCRdb called the 5' RACE reads again in MiXCR, with one record for every CDR3 protein. The repertoire holds some 350,000 distinct CDR3 sequences, with roughly 10% as singletons. In this sample, this clonotype turned up a few times. The CDR3 is 14 amino acids. With 6 bases clipped from V and 2 bases from J, the junction kept 9 bases outside the gene matches. CDR1 is SQVTM, CDR2 ANQGSEA, per germline. This sequence originates from a man younger than 35 who received the YFV17D yellow fever vaccine. The source material was PBMCs, sampled on the day of the first yellow fever vaccination. The rearrangement uses TRBV29-1 and TRBJ1-2, with 7 bases lining up with TRBD1. CDR3 protein: CSVGTVRTNYGYTF. The CDR3 DNA sequence: TGCAGCGTGGGGACAGTAAGGACGAACTATGGCTACACCTTC.